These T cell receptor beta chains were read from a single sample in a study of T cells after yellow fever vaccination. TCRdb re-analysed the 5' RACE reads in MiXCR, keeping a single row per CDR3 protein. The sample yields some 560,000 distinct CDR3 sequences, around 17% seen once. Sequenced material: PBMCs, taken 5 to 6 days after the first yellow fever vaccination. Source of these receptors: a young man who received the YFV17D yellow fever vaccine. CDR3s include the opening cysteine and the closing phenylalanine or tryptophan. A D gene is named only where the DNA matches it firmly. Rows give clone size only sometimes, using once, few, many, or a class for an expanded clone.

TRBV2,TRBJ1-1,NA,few,TGTGCCAGCAGTGTTGGAGGGGCCCGAGGAACTGAAGCTTTCTTT,CASSVGGARGTEAFF
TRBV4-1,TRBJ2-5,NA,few,TGCGCCAGCAGCCAAGGAGACGGAGAGACCCAGTACTTC,CASSQGDGETQYF
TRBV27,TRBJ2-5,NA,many,TGTGCCAGCCCCAAGGTAGGGATGGAGACCCAGTACTTC,CASPKVGMETQYF
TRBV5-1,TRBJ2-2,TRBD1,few,TGCGCCAGCAGCTTGCCCGGGACAGGCCTTGGCACCGGGGAGCTGTTTTTT,CASSLPGTGLGTGELFF
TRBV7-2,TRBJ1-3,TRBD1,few,TGTGCCAGCAGCCAATCTCCGGGACAGGGAGGAAACACCATATATTTT,CASSQSPGQGGNTIYF
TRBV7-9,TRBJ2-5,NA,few,TGTGCCAGCAGCTTAGTTGTACGGGGGCGGCAGACCCAGTACTTC,CASSLVVRGRQTQYF
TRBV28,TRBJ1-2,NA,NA,TGTGCCAGCACCCTCGCAGCCGGAAGACCTGGCGGCTACACCTTC,CASTLAAGRPGGYTF
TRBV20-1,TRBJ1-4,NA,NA,TGCAGTGCTGCGGTTTACGAAAAACTGTTTTTT,CSAAVYEKLFF
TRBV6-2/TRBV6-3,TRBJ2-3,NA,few,TGTGCCACTCAACGGGACTCCTCCCCAGATACGCAGTATTTT,CATQRDSSPDTQYF
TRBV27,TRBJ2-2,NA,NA,TGTGCCAGCGGCAGAACCGGGGAGCTGTTTTTT,CASGRTGELFF
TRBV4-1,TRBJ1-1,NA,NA,TGCGCCAGCAGCCAAGAAATGGGCACTGAAGCTTTCTTT,CASSQEMGTEAFF
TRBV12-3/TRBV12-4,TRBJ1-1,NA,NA,TGTGCCAGCAGTTTAGCGAGCCACACTGAAGCTTTCTTT,CASSLASHTEAFF
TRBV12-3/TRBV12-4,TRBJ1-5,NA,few,TGTGCCAGCAGTGGGGATAGCAATCAGCCCCAGCATTTT,CASSGDSNQPQHF
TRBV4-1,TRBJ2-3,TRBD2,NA,TGCGCCAGCAGCCACTTGACTAGCGGGGGAGCAGATACGCAGTATTTT,CASSHLTSGGADTQYF
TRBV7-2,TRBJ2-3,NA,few,TGTGCCAGCAGCTTAAGGGCCCCTCCTGGCACAGATACGCAGTATTTT,CASSLRAPPGTDTQYF
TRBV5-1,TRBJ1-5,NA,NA,TGCGCCAGCAGCTTGGGAGAGTTCGGGCCCCAGCATTTT,CASSLGEFGPQHF
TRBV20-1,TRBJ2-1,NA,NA,TGCAGTGCTAGAGATCCGAGGCAGGGAGCCTACAATGAGCAGTTCTTC,CSARDPRQGAYNEQFF
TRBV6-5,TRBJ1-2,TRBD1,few,TGTGCCAGCAGTTACCGGGACAGATTCTATGGCTACACCTTC,CASSYRDRFYGYTF
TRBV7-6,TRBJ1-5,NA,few,TGTGCCAGCAGCTTAAGTAAAAAGGGTCAGCCCCAGCATTTT,CASSLSKKGQPQHF
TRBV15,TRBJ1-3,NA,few,TGTGCCACGAAGGGCCTCCGGACAGCAACTGGAAACACCATATATTTT,CATKGLRTATGNTIYF
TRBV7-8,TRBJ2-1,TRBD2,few,TGTGCCAGCAGCTCGGAGGGGAGGGTTCGACAATTTGATGAGCAGTTCTTC,CASSSEGRVRQFDEQFF
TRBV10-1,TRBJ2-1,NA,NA,TGCGCCAGCAGTTCTCAGGGTATTTCCAATGAGCAGTTCTTC,CASSSQGISNEQFF
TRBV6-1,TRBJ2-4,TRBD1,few,TGTGCCACATCCCTGACAGGGATGGCCAAAAACATTCAGTACTTC,CATSLTGMAKNIQYF
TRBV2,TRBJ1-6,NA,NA,TGTGCCAGCAGACAGCCTCCGGCACCCCTCCACTTT,CASRQPPAPLHF
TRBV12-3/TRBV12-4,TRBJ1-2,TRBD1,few,TGTGCCAGCAGTTTCCAAAGACAGGGTCGAGGCTACACCTTC,CASSFQRQGRGYTF
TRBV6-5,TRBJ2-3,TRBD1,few,TGTGCCAGCAGTTACTTAGGGGGACAGGTTACAGATACGCAGTATTTT,CASSYLGGQVTDTQYF
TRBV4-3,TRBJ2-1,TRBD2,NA,TGCGCCAGCAGCAAAGACCGAGGCGGGGGAGCCTACAATGAGCAGTTCTTC,CASSKDRGGGAYNEQFF
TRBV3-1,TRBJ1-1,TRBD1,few,TGTGCCAGCAGCCAAGGTGGGTTCTTGGACAGGGGAAACACTGAAGCTTTCTTT,CASSQGGFLDRGNTEAFF
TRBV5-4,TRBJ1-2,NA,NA,TGTGCCAGCAGCTTGGGTCAAGGCTCTAGGGGCTACACCTTC,CASSLGQGSRGYTF
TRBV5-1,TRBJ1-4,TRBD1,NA,TGCGCCAGCAGCTCGGGGGACAGGGGGCGTGAAAAACTGTTTTTT,CASSSGDRGREKLFF
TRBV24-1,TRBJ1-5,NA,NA,TGTGCCACCAGTGCCACAGGTTATCAGCCCCAGCATTTT,CATSATGYQPQHF
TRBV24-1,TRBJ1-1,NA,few,TGTGCCACCCCGAACAGGCTGAACACTGAAGCTTTCTTT,CATPNRLNTEAFF
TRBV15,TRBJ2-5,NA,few,TGTGCCACCAGCGAGGGTAGGGGAGGAGAGACCCAGTACTTC,CATSEGRGGETQYF
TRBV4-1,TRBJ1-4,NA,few,TGCGCCAGCAGCCAAACCCGGGTCGGGAATGAAAAACTGTTTTTT,CASSQTRVGNEKLFF
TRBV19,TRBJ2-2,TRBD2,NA,TGTGCCAGTACCTTTTCTAGCGGGGCTTGGGACGGGGAGCTGTTTTTT,CASTFSSGAWDGELFF
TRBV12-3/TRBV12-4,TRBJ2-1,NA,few,TGTGCCAGCACCCCCGGTCTTCCCAATGAGCAGTTCTTC,CASTPGLPNEQFF
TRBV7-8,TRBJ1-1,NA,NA,TGTGCCAGCGCGTGGGGTGGGGAGACTGAAGCTTTCTTT,CASAWGGETEAFF
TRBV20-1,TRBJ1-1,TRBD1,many,TGCAGTGCTAGAGAGGGGGACAGCTGGGGCACTGAAGCTTTCTTT,CSAREGDSWGTEAFF
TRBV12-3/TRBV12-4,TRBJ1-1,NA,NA,TGTGCCAGCAGTTATCAGGGTTTCGGCACTGAAGCTTTCTTT,CASSYQGFGTEAFF
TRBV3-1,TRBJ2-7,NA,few,TGTGCCAGCAGCCAAGCCTTGGCCGGCTACGAGCAGTACTTC,CASSQALAGYEQYF
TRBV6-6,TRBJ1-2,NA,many,TGTGCCAGCAGCTTATTGACAGGCTATGGCTACACCTTC,CASSLLTGYGYTF
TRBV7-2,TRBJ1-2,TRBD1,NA,TGTGCCAGCAGTTCCGACAGGGGGCGGAACTATGGCTACACCTTC,CASSSDRGRNYGYTF
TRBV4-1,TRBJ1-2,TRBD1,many,TGCGCCAGCAGCCAAGTTTTACGTCGACAGGGCCATGGCTACACCTTC,CASSQVLRRQGHGYTF